This T cell receptor (beta chain) was obtained from a study of brain T cells in children with intractable seizures. The repertoire was sequenced with immunoSEQ multiplex PCR; TCRdb's copy has only in-frame clones and lacks some. The data contain about 320,000 clones, more than 85% of them seen just once; the ten biggest clones take up 5% to 7%. Stated time point: blood from clinic visit 5 months post-surgery; TSC patient then seizure free. From germline, CDR1 is KGHDR and CDR2 SFDVKD. This CDR3 has 13 residues. With 5 bases clipped from V and 8 bases from J, the junction kept 3 bases outside the gene matches.

This sequence was found in a boy younger than two with tuberous sclerosis and intractable seizures. The V and J genes are TRBV24-1 and TRBJ2-7; 12 nucleotides align to TRBD2. This specimen consisted of peripheral blood, obtained roughly 5 months after surgery. The chain's CDR3 is CATSATSGGKQYF. The DNA of the CDR3 is TGTGCCACCAGTGCTACTAGCGGGGGGAAGCAGTACTTC.